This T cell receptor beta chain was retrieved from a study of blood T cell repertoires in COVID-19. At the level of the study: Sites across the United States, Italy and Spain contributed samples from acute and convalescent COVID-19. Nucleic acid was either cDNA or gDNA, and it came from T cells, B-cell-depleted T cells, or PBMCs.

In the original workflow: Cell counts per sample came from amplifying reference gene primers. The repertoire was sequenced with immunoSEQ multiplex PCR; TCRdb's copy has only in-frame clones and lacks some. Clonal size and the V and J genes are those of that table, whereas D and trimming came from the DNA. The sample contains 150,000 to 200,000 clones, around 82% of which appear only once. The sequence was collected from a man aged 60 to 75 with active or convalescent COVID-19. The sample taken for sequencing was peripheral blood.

The CDR3 region has the DNA TGTGCCACCAGCAGAGATCGCGCGGGGGGCGGCGAGACCCAGTACTTC. Protein: CATSRDRAGGGETQYF. The chain has TRBV15 and TRBJ2-5; 8 bases align to TRBD2. Germline V lookup: CDR1 LNHNV, CDR2 YYDKDF (reference sequence). The V gene end was trimmed by 0 bases and the J gene end by 5 bases; junction bases not matched to a gene: 8. CDR3 length: 16 amino acids.